These 18 T cell receptor beta chains were sequenced from one sample in a study of T-cell memory formation after mild COVID-19 (dated by TCRdb to the early 2020s). Libraries were built with 5' RACE. TCRdb names Illumina NovaSeq 6000 as the instrument used. TCRdb itself trimmed the public reads at Q25 with fastp, ran MiXCR and retained productive beta chains. Every distinct CDR3 protein forms one entry, paired with its most common genes and DNA. This sample holds a few hundred thousand distinct CDR3 sequences; roughly a fifth were observed only once. The biggest ten clones account for 21% of the sample. Sequencing was done on a sample of PBMCs or a T cell subset sorted from them (not recorded which). The receptors were gathered from a man younger than 30 who had mild COVID-19 (a few samples of this study predate the infection). The sample titles of this study are shuffled in the database, so cell type and time point are left out; the donor was told from shared clones.

This clonotype has a handful of counts. This chain joins TRBV28 and TRBJ2-5; 10 bases align to TRBD1. The CDR3 length is 14 residues. The V gene end was trimmed by 4 bases and the J gene end by 4 bases; junction bases not matched to a gene: 3. Germline V gives CDR1 MDHEN, CDR2 SYDVKM. CDR3 sequence (DNA): TGTGCCAGCAGTTCCGGGACAGGGGTAGAGACCCAGTACTTC. Translation: CASSSGTGVETQYF. The whole variable domain, filled in from reference TRBV28 and TRBJ2-5, reads DVKVTQSSRYLVKRTGEKVFLECVQDMDHENMFWYRQDPGLGLRLIYFSYDVKMKEKGDIPEGYSVSREKKERFSLILESASTNQTSMYLCASSSGTGVETQYFGPGTRLLVL.

CDR3 in DNA: TGTGCCAGCAGTACTGCGGGGGGTGAGGGAGATACGCAGTATTTT. This sequence encodes CASSTAGGEGDTQYF. The chain recombines TRBV6-5 with TRBJ2-3; 8 bases are shared with TRBD2. With V trimmed by 5 bases and J by 5 bases, 9 bases remained unmatched. Germline V gene data show CDR1 as MNHEY and CDR2 as SVGAGI. This CDR3 region has 15 residues.

A few counts support this clonotype. This chain links TRBV4-3 with TRBJ2-7, with D perhaps matching TRBD2 (6 bases). The CDR3 has 15 residues. Germline CDR1 reads LGHNA; CDR2 reads YSLEER. V was cut by 0 bases and J by 2 bases, with 11 bases left in between. CDR3 residues: CASSQEEGVAYEQYF. The CDR3 nucleotides read TGCGCCAGCAGCCAAGAGGAGGGTGTCGCCTACGAGCAGTACTTC.

This clonotype turned up a few times. As DNA, the CDR3 is TGCGCCAGCAGCTTGGAACCTAGCTCCTACGAGCAGTACGTC. Amino acids: CASSLEPSSYEQYV. This chain connects TRBV5-1 to TRBJ2-7; D call uncertain. Trimming left V 0 bases short and J 0 bases short, with 7 bases between. Germline assignment: CDR1 SGHRS and CDR2 YFSETQ. CDR3 size: 14 residues.

J is TRBJ2-3 and V is TRBV7-2; no definite D call. Germline V lookup: CDR1 SGHTA, CDR2 FQGNSA. Trimming stripped 5 bases from V and 6 bases from J, with 12 bases between. CDR3 length equals 13 residues. The CDR3 region has the DNA TGTGCCAGCAGCGTTCTACCTCCGGATACGCAGTATTTT. It codes for CASSVLPPDTQYF. The full variable domain, completed using reference TRBV7-2 and TRBJ2-3, is GAGVSQSPSNKVTEKGKDVELRCDPISGHTALYWYRQSLGQGLEFLIYFQGNSAPDKSGLPSDRFSAERTGGSVSTLTIQRTQQEDSAVYLCASSVLPPDTQYFGPGTRLTVL.

This clonotype was seen more than once but under ten times. V usage is TRBV29-1 and J usage is TRBJ2-5; 10 nucleotides agree with TRBD1. The CDR3 runs to 15 residues. Germline V gives CDR1 SQVTM, CDR2 ANQGSEA. Trimming removed 5 bases from V and 4 bases from J; junction bases left unmatched: 10. The CDR3 coding sequence is TGCAGCGTTCCGACAGGGGGCTTGTCTTTAGAGACCCAGTACTTC. Amino acids: CSVPTGGLSLETQYF.

This clonotype was observed a handful of times. This chain joins TRBV3-1 and TRBJ2-3, with D tentatively TRBD1 (6 bases). The CDR3 is 14 amino acids. Germline CDR1 reads LGHDT; CDR2 reads YNNKEL (reference sequence). Trimming stripped 6 bases from V and 3 bases from J, with 13 bases between. The CDR3 loop is CASRTGTATDTQYF. The CDR3 DNA is TGTGCCAGCAGGACAGGTACGGCGACAGATACGCAGTATTTT.

The rearrangement joins TRBV2 to TRBJ2-7, with no clear D. The germline V gene encodes CDR1 SNHLY and CDR2 FYNNEI. Trimming stripped 7 bases from V and 3 bases from J, with 13 bases between. The length of the CDR3 is 13 residues. CDR3 residues: CASTSLTSYEQYF. The CDR3 DNA follows: TGTGCCAGCACCAGCCTCACCAGCTACGAGCAGTACTTC.

This clonotype showed up just a few times. The chain links TRBV12-3 or TRBV12-4 to TRBJ1-1; weak D call: TRBD1 (6 bases). Trimming removed 0 bases from V and 8 bases from J, with 22 bases in between. The CDR3 is made up of 17 amino acids. The CDR3 region is CASSLAGAGARIDEAFF. CDR3 in DNA: TGTGCCAGCAGTTTAGCAGGAGCAGGGGCGAGGATTGACGAAGCTTTCTTT.

This clonotype has a handful of counts. The gene calls are TRBV20-1 and TRBJ2-3; D is tentatively TRBD1 or TRBD2 (7 bases each). Trimming removed 6 bases from V and 6 bases from J, with 16 bases in between. The CDR3 length is 13 residues. CDR1 and CDR2 (germline): DFQATT, SNEGSKA (reference sequence). As DNA, the CDR3 is TGCAGTGCCCCAGGGGGGGCGAAGGATACGCAGTATTTT. Protein sequence: CSAPGGAKDTQYF.

Only a few counts were recorded for this clonotype. The chain has TRBV10-1 and TRBJ2-5, with D possibly TRBD2 on 5 matching bases. The V gene's germline CDR1 is WNHNN and CDR2 SYGVQD (reference sequence). There are 15 residues in the CDR3. The germline V and J ends were trimmed by 4 bases and 0 bases, with 12 bases remaining between them. CDR3 nucleotides: TGCGCCAGCAGTGGCGGCGGACTGTACCAAGAGACCCAGTACTTC. Its translation: CASSGGGLYQETQYF.

This clonotype was seen more than once but under ten times. The CDR3 DNA is TGTGCCAGCAGCTTAGCAGCCCGAGTGAGTAGTGATACGCAGTATTTT. Amino acid sequence: CASSLAARVSSDTQYF. The chain is built from TRBV7-8 and TRBJ2-3; unclear D gene. Germline V lookup: CDR1 SGHVS, CDR2 FQNEAQ. Trimming left V 0 bases short and J 6 bases short, with 16 bases between. This CDR3 is 16 amino acids long.

The chain joins TRBV5-6 to TRBJ2-7; D is ambiguous. CDR3 size: 12 residues. Germline values: CDR1 SGHDT, CDR2 YYEEEE. Between the trimmed V and J ends, which lost 4 bases and 4 bases, there was a span of 9 bases. In DNA, the CDR3 is TGTGCCAGCAGCCTAGATGAGTACGAGCAGTACGTC. This gives the protein CASSLDEYEQYV.

This clonotype appeared a few times. J is TRBJ2-5 and V is TRBV11-2; D not resolved. V lost 0 bases, J lost 5 bases, and 10 bases lay in between. The CDR3 is 14 amino acids. Germline CDR1 and CDR2: SGHAT and FQNNGV. CDR3: CASSLDFQAETQYF. CDR3 coding DNA: TGTGCCAGCAGCTTAGACTTCCAGGCGGAGACCCAGTACTTC. Drawing the rest from reference TRBV11-2 and TRBJ2-5, the complete variable domain is EAGVAQSPRYKIIEKRQSVAFWCNPISGHATLYWYQQILGQGPKLLIQFQNNGVVDDSQLPKDRFSAERLKGVDSTLKIQPAKLEDSAVYLCASSLDFQAETQYFGPGTRLLVL.

This clonotype is judged medium-sized (0.01 to 0.1%). The gene calls are TRBV7-9 and TRBJ2-4, with D possibly being TRBD2 (6 bases). V lost 5 bases to trimming and J lost 0 bases, with 23 bases between them. The CDR3 has 19 amino acids. The germline CDR1 and CDR2 sequences are SEHNR and FQNEAQ (reference sequence). The CDR3 region has the DNA TGTGCCAGCAGCGGCCGGGGGATCCTCTTATTCGAAGCCAAAAACATTCAGTACTTC. This encodes CASSGRGILLFEAKNIQYF. The full variable domain, its missing parts supplied by reference TRBV7-9 and TRBJ2-4, is DTGVSQNPRHKITKRGQNVTFRCDPISEHNRLYWYRQTLGQGPEFLTYFQNEAQLEKSRLLSDRFSAERPKGSFSTLEIQRTEQGDSAMYLCASSGRGILLFEAKNIQYFGAGTRLSVL.

This clonotype was counted only a few times. The chain is built from TRBV29-1 and TRBJ1-1; D is unresolved. Germline V gives CDR1 SQVTM, CDR2 ANQGSEA. V lost 3 bases and J lost 3, with 17 bases in between. This CDR3 has 15 amino acids. The CDR3 bases are TGCAGCGTTGATGACGCGATCGCGACGGACACTGAAGCTTTCTTT. This gives the protein CSVDDAIATDTEAFF.

This clonotype occurred many times. The chain links TRBV7-2 to TRBJ1-4; D not certain. The CDR3 sequence is 13 residues long. V was pared by 5 bases and J by 4 bases, with 8 bases between. Germline CDR1 SGHTA, CDR2 FQGNSA. The CDR3 loop is CASSLQINEKLFF. The CDR3 nucleotides read TGTGCCAGCAGCCTACAGATTAATGAAAAACTGTTTTTT.

This clonotype was picked up a small number of times. The rearrangement uses TRBV12-3 or TRBV12-4 and TRBJ2-3, with 8 bases lining up with TRBD2. The J segment lost 6 bases and the V segment lost 6 bases, leaving 11 bases of the junction unmatched. The length of the CDR3 is 15 residues. Here the CDR3 DNA reads TGTGCCAGCAGCATAGCGGGGACTCTCACCGATACGCAGTATTTT. Its translation is CASSIAGTLTDTQYF.